Here is one T cell receptor (beta chain) with its context. Clinical histories supplied by participants themselves formed the basis of cohort assignment. V was shortened by 8 bases and J by 4 bases, with 21 bases between the two germline ends. The CDR3 totals 15 residues. Germline V gives CDR1 LGHDT, CDR2 YNNKEL (reference sequence). Some clones are missing from TCRdb's copy, which holds only in-frame ones; the method was immunoSEQ multiplex PCR. This table holds some 190,000 clones, around 83% found once. The sample is drawn from a study of blood T cell repertoires in COVID-19. In the study overall: Specimens from acute and convalescent COVID-19 originated in the United States, Italy and Spain. In each case, the material was cDNA or gDNA derived from T cells, B-cell-depleted T cells, or PBMCs.

The V call is TRBV3-1 (or the pseudogene TRBV3-2), the J call TRBJ2-7; D perhaps matches TRBD2 (7 bases). This TCR came from a woman under 40 who had been exposed to COVID-19. The source material was PBMCs or T cells enriched from blood (not recorded which). In DNA, the CDR3 is TGTGCCAGCCCCCAGGAGGGGGGGGGCGGGTACGAGCAGTACTTC. This sequence encodes CASPQEGGGGYEQYF.